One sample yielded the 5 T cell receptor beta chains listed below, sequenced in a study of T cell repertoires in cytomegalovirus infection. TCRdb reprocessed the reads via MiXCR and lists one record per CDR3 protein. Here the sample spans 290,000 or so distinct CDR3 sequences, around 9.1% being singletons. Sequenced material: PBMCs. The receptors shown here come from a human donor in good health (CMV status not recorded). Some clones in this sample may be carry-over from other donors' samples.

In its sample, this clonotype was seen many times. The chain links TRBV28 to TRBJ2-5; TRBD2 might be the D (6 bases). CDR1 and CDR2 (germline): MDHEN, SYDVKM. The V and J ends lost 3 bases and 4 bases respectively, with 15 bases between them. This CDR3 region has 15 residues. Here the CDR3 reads CASSLVTRGGETQYF. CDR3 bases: TGTGCCAGCAGTTTGGTGACCCGGGGAGGAGAGACCCAGTACTTC.

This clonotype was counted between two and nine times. This CDR3 is CASSLSGGLLGETQYF. CDR3 bases: TGTGCCAGCAGTTTATCCGGGGGACTCCTAGGGGAGACCCAGTACTTC. The chain recombines TRBV27 with TRBJ2-5; TRBD2 might be the D (6 bases). The V gene lost 0 bases and the J gene lost 5 bases, with 16 bases spanning the gap. This CDR3 has 16 amino acids. The germline V gene encodes CDR1 MNHEY and CDR2 SMNVEV (reference sequence).

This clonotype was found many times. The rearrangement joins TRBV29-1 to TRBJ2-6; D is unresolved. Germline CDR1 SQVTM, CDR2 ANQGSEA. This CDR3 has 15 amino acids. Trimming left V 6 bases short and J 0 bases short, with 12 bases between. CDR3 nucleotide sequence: TGCAGCGTCATCCCCTGGGCCTCTGGGGCCAACGTCCTGACTTTC. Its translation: CSVIPWASGANVLTF.

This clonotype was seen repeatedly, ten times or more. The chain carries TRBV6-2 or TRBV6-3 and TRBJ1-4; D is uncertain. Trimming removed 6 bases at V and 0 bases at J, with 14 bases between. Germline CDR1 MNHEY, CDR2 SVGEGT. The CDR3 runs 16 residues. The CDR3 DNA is TGTGCCAGCAGGCACGACTCGGACGCAACTAATGAAAAACTGTTTTTT. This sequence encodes CASRHDSDATNEKLFF.

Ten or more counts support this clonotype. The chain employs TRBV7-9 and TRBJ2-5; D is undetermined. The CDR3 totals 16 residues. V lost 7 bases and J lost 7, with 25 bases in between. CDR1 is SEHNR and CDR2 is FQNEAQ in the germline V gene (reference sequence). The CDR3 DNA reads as TGTGCCAGCACCGGTTCGCTCGAGATCGGGTTCGGGACCCAGTACTTC. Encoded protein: CASTGSLEIGFGTQYF.